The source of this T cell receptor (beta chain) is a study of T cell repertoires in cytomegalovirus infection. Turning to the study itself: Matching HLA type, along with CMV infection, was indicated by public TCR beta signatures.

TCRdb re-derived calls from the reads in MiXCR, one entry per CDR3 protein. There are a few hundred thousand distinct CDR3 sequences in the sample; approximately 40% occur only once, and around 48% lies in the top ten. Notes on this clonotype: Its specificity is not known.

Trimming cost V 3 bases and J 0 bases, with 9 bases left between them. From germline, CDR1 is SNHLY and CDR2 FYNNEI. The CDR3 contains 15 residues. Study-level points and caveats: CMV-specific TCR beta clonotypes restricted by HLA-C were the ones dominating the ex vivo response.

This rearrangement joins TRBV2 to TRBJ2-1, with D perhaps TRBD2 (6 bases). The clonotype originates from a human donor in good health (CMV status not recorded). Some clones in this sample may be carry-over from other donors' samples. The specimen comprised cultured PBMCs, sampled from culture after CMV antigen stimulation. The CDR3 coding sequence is TGTGCCAGCAGTGAGGGGGGAAACTCCTACAATGAGCAGTTCTTC. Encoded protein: CASSEGGNSYNEQFF.